Listed here are 32 T cell receptor beta chains from one sample, sequenced in a study of beta chain features in type 1 diabetes. Study-wide points: In every one of the four CD4+ subsets, TCRB CDR3s were moderately but significantly shorter in Type 1 diabetes patients.

Their antigens remain unidentified. Reverse transcribing all isolated RNA meant expressed TCRB transcripts were sequenced. Some clones are missing from TCRdb's copy, which holds only in-frame ones; the method was immunoSEQ multiplex PCR. The table includes some 150,000 clones, around 13% detected once. The sample was central memory CD4+ T cells from blood. These receptors originate from a young man with type 1 diabetes.

There are a few counts of this clone. This chain joins TRBV7-2 and TRBJ2-3; TRBD1 aligns across 8 bases. CDR3 size: 14 residues. The trim removed 7 bases at V and 6 bases at J, leaving 9 bases unmatched. Germline lookup yields CDR1 SGHTA and CDR2 FQGNSA. The CDR3 region is CASTNGQGEDTQYF. The CDR3 coding sequence is TGTGCCAGCACCAATGGACAGGGTGAGGATACGCAGTATTTT.

The V gene is TRBV5-6, the J gene TRBJ1-2; D is uncertain. This CDR3 contains 12 residues. Between the trimmed V and J ends, which lost 4 bases and 7 bases, there was a span of 11 bases. Germline CDR1 and CDR2: SGHDT and YYEEEE. CDR3 region: CASSKYPGGYTF. The CDR3 DNA reads TGTGCCAGCAGCAAATACCCCGGTGGCTACACCTTC. Full variable domain (remainder filled in from reference TRBV5-6 and TRBJ1-2): DAGVTQSPTHLIKTRGQQVTLRCSPKSGHDTVSWYQQALGQGPQFIFQYYEEEERQRGNFPDRFSGHQFPNYSSELNVNALLLGDSALYLCASSKYPGGYTFGSGTRLTVV.

The chain uses TRBV5-6 and TRBJ2-7; TRBD2 is a possible D gene (5 bases). Germline lookup yields CDR1 SGHDT and CDR2 YYEEEE. V gave up 1 base and J gave up 3 bases, with 8 bases separating them. The CDR3 totals 13 residues. CDR3 sequence: CASSLPADYEQYF. DNA of the CDR3: TGTGCCAGCAGCTTGCCAGCGGACTACGAGCAGTACTTC.

Comments on this clone: The junction shows a germline mismatch at one end, possibly a read error. The rearrangement joins TRBV7-7 to TRBJ2-7; D perhaps matches TRBD1 (6 bases). CDR1 SSHAT and CDR2 FNYEAQ come from the germline V gene (reference sequence). This CDR3 comprises 13 residues. The CDR3 spells CASSQGTGYEQYF. The CDR3 nucleotides read TGTGCTAGCAGCCAGGGGACGGGCTACGAGCAGTACTTC.

This chain connects TRBV2 to TRBJ2-7, with 10 nucleotides matching TRBD2. Per the germline V gene, CDR1 is SNHLY and CDR2 is FYNNEI. Trimming removed 2 bases from V and 6 bases from J; junction bases left unmatched: 7. This CDR3 has 15 amino acids. CDR3 DNA sequence: TGTGCCAGCAGTGAACTGGCTAGCGGGGGTGGCGAGCAGTACTTC. The encoded protein is CASSELASGGGEQYF.

On this clone: Other DNA variants within this sample encode the same CDR3. CDR3 protein: CASSPDRNYGYTF. For the CDR3, the DNA is TGTGCCAGCTCACCAGACAGGAACTATGGCTACACCTTC. The chain carries TRBV18 and TRBJ1-2, with a weak D call TRBD1 (6 bases). The CDR3 is 13 amino acids. CDR1 and CDR2 (germline): KGHSH, LQKENI. V gave up 2 bases and J gave up 2 bases, with 6 bases separating them. Complete variable domain (other parts from reference TRBV18 and TRBJ1-2): NAGVMQNPRHLVRRRGQEARLRCSPMKGHSHVYWYRQLPEEGLKFMVYLQKENIIDESGMPKERFSAEFPKEGPSILRIQQVVRGDSAAYFCASSPDRNYGYTFGSGTRLTVV.

This clone was recorded a few times. This chain connects TRBV9 to TRBJ2-3; D gene uncertain. CDR1 SGDLS and CDR2 YYNGEE come from the germline V gene. V lost 1 base and J lost 6, with 6 bases in between. The CDR3 consists of 12 residues. The CDR3 DNA follows: TGTGCCAGCAGCGTAACAATGGATACGCAGTATTTT. This gives the protein CASSVTMDTQYF.

The rearrangement links TRBV9 to TRBJ2-5; the D is unclear. The V end was cut by 2 bases, the J end by 2 bases, with 4 bases between. This CDR3 is built from 12 residues. Per germline, CDR1 SGDLS and CDR2 YYNGEE. The CDR3 here is CASSVGQETQYF. CDR3 coding DNA: TGTGCCAGCAGCGTGGGACAAGAGACCCAGTACTTC. The full variable domain, rest sourced from reference TRBV9 and TRBJ2-5, is DSGVTQTPKHLITATGQRVTLRCSPRSGDLSVYWYQQSLDQGLQFLIQYYNGEERAKGNILERFSAQQFPDLHSELNLSSLELGDSALYFCASSVGQETQYFGPGTRLLVL.

The rearrangement links TRBV5-1 to TRBJ2-1; 10 bases are shared with TRBD1. V shed 4 bases and J 7 bases; nucleotides not matched to a gene: 14. The length of the CDR3 is 17 residues. The germline V gene has CDR1 SGHRS and CDR2 YFSETQ. The CDR3 coding sequence is TGCGCCAGCAGCCTGCAAACCGGGACAGGGGCAGGGAATGAGCAGTTCTTC. Translated, it gives CASSLQTGTGAGNEQFF.

This clone was detected a few times. The V and J genes are TRBV2 and TRBJ2-1, with D perhaps assigned TRBD1 or TRBD2 (5 bases each). CDR1 and CDR2 (germline): SNHLY, FYNNEI. Trimming took 2 bases from V and 0 from J, leaving 14 bases between them. This CDR3 comprises 17 residues. CDR3 amino acids: CASSELWGSNSYNEQFF. CDR3 coding DNA: TGTGCCAGCAGTGAACTCTGGGGGAGCAACTCCTACAATGAGCAGTTCTTC.

In this sample, this clone turned up a few times. This chain connects TRBV18 to TRBJ2-5; D perhaps matches TRBD1 (6 bases). The ends were cut back, 2 bases at V and 5 bases at J, with 12 bases in the middle. Germline CDR1 KGHSH, CDR2 LQKENI. The length of the CDR3 is 14 residues. The CDR3: CASSPFGGEETQYF. The CDR3 DNA reads TGTGCCAGCTCACCATTTGGGGGCGAGGAGACCCAGTACTTC.

This clone has a handful of counts. The gene calls are TRBV4-1 and TRBJ2-3; D not resolved. This CDR3 contains 14 residues. Between the trimmed V and J ends, which lost 1 base and 5 bases, there was a span of 10 bases. CDR1 MGHRA and CDR2 YSYEKL come from the germline V gene. CDR3 amino acids: CASSQGGAIDTQYF. The CDR3 DNA is TGCGCCAGCAGCCAAGGGGGTGCCATAGATACGCAGTATTTT.

The chain is built from TRBV6-6 and TRBJ1-2; TRBD1 matches at 7 bases. This CDR3 contains 13 residues. V trimming: 4 bases; J trimming: 7 bases; junction bases outside the gene matches: 6. Germline V CDR1 and CDR2: MNHNY, SVGAGI (reference sequence). The CDR3 reads CASSSGGNFGYTF. The CDR3 nucleotides read TGTGCCAGCAGTTCAGGGGGGAATTTTGGCTACACCTTC.

This chain links TRBV5-1 with TRBJ2-1, with 7 bases that match TRBD1. J was trimmed by 3 bases and V by 4 bases; bases with no gene match: 7. Per the germline V gene, CDR1 is SGHRS and CDR2 is YFSETQ. This CDR3 is built from 15 residues. The CDR3 sequence: CASSLGQSIYNEQFF. Here the CDR3 DNA reads TGCGCCAGCAGCCTGGGACAGTCAATCTACAATGAGCAGTTCTTC.

In this sample, this clone turned up a few times. V and J are TRBV7-2 and TRBJ2-5; TRBD1 agrees at 7 bases. Trimming removed 1 base from V and 2 bases from J; junction bases left unmatched: 4. CDR1 is SGHTA and CDR2 is FQGNSA in the germline V gene. The CDR3 loop spans 15 amino acids. The CDR3 here is CASSLDWGQQETQYF. The CDR3 coding sequence is TGTGCCAGCAGCTTAGATTGGGGACAGCAAGAGACCCAGTACTTC.

The gene calls are TRBV7-9 and TRBJ2-3; TRBD1 aligns across 8 bases. Germline assignment: CDR1 SEHNR and CDR2 FQNEAQ (reference sequence). CDR3 length: 15 amino acids. V was pared by 1 base and J by 0 bases, with 0 bases of the junction left unmatched. The CDR3 loop is CASSLDRGSTDTQYF. For the CDR3, the DNA is TGTGCCAGCAGCTTAGACAGGGGGAGCACAGATACGCAGTATTTT.

The chain has TRBV6-5 and TRBJ2-7; 10 nucleotides align to TRBD1. The CDR3 consists of 15 residues. V shed 7 bases, J shed 4 bases, and the junction held 10 bases outside the gene matches. CDR1 is MNHEY and CDR2 is SVGAGI in the germline V gene. This CDR3 reads CASTERQGALYEQYF. Written as DNA, the CDR3 is TGTGCCAGCACCGAAAGACAGGGGGCACTTTACGAGCAGTACTTC.

This clone showed up many times. V gene TRBV23-1 combines with J gene TRBJ2-5, with 7 positions matching TRBD1. TRBV23-1 is an ORF, with its function uncertain. V dropped 0 bases and J dropped 5; count of bases not matched to a gene: 12. The CDR3 covers 17 residues. The DNA for the CDR3 is TGCGCCAGCAGTCAATCGACAGGGAGACCCTTAGTCGAGACCCAGTACTTC. Translation gives CASSQSTGRPLVETQYF.

This clone was detected a few times. The chain uses TRBV6-5 and TRBJ2-5, with D perhaps given as TRBD1 or TRBD2 (5 bases each). The V gene lost 5 bases and the J gene lost 7 bases, with 17 bases spanning the gap. Germline lookup yields CDR1 MNHEY and CDR2 SVGAGI. This CDR3 is built from 14 residues. CDR3 in amino acids: CASSKGTGQGTQYF. CDR3 nucleotide sequence: TGTGCCAGCAGTAAGGGGACGGGCCAGGGGACCCAGTACTTC.

With regard to this clone: A clone one base away is much larger, so this may be a read error. The chain uses TRBV29-1 and TRBJ2-5; TRBD2 matches at 8 bases. The CDR3 length is 16 residues. Trimming removed 5 bases from V and 1 base from J; junction bases left unmatched: 12. The germline V gene has CDR1 SQVTM and CDR2 ANQGSEA. The CDR3 DNA reads TGCAGCGTTACCGGGACTCGCGGGGGGACCCAAGAGACCCAGTACTTC. The encoded protein is CSVTGTRGGTQETQYF.

This clone was detected only a few times. The J gene is TRBJ2-5, the V gene TRBV9; D perhaps matches TRBD2 (5 bases). The germline CDR1 and CDR2 sequences are SGDLS and YYNGEE. This CDR3 is built from 12 residues. V shed 3 bases and J shed 4 bases, with 7 bases lying between them. CDR3 sequence reads: CASSGAAETQYF. CDR3 bases: TGTGCCAGCAGCGGAGCGGCAGAGACCCAGTACTTC.

The chain has TRBV5-1 and TRBJ1-2; 8 bases line up with TRBD1. Germline assignment: CDR1 SGHRS and CDR2 YFSETQ. V was clipped by 7 bases and J by 13 bases; unmatched bases: 12. This CDR3 comprises 12 residues. In DNA, the CDR3 is TGCGCCAGCGCGAGTGGGACAGGCGCTTGCACCTTC. Residues: CASASGTGACTF.

There are a few counts of this clone. The J gene is TRBJ1-1, the V gene TRBV29-1; no clear D. Trimming shortened V by 5 bases and J by 2 bases, and 15 bases separated the two germline ends. The germline V gene has CDR1 SQVTM and CDR2 ANQGSEA. The CDR3 extends over 14 amino acids. As DNA, the CDR3 is TGCAGCGTTCCTAAGGAAACAATCAACACTGAAGCTTTCTTT. Its protein product is CSVPKETINTEAFF.

This clone was found a few times. This rearrangement joins TRBV5-1 to TRBJ2-5; TRBD1 agrees at 7 bases. V dropped 4 bases and J dropped 2; count of bases not matched to a gene: 5. Germline V gene lookup returns CDR1 SGHRS and CDR2 YFSETQ. CDR3 length: 14 amino acids. CDR3 coding DNA: TGCGCCAGCAGCCTGATGGACAGGCAAGAGACCCAGTACTTC. It translates to CASSLMDRQETQYF.

This chain joins TRBV4-1 and TRBJ1-6; no firm D call. Germline V gene sequence: CDR1 MGHRA, CDR2 YSYEKL. The CDR3 sequence is 14 residues long. The V and J ends lost 5 bases and 4 bases respectively, with 9 bases between them. As DNA, the CDR3 is TGCGCCAGCAGCTACCGGGATTATAATTCACCCCTCCACTTT. This encodes CASSYRDYNSPLHF.

The V and J genes are TRBV7-8 and TRBJ2-1; 8 nucleotides line up with TRBD1. The CDR3 is made up of 15 amino acids. Germline CDR1 is SGHVS and CDR2 is FQNEAQ. The V gene end was trimmed by 5 bases and the J gene end by 1 base; junction bases not matched to a gene: 4. The CDR3 protein is CASSADRGSYNEQFF. As DNA, the CDR3 is TGTGCCAGCAGCGCCGACAGGGGATCCTACAATGAGCAGTTCTTC.

This clone turned up a few times. The genes are TRBV18 and TRBJ1-1; 7 bases fit TRBD1. Trimming removed 4 bases from V and 2 bases from J; junction bases left unmatched: 4. This CDR3 is built from 14 residues. The germline V gene has CDR1 KGHSH and CDR2 LQKENI. The CDR3 loop is CASSLGTVNTEAFF. The CDR3 bases are TGTGCCAGCTCACTGGGGACAGTTAACACTGAAGCTTTCTTT.

This clone was counted a few times. The chain combines TRBV11-2 with TRBJ1-5; D call uncertain. Germline CDR1 reads SGHAT; CDR2 reads FQNNGV. V shed 3 bases and J shed 1 base, with 4 bases lying between them. CDR3 length: 13 residues. CDR3: CASSFHSNQPQHF. The CDR3 region has the DNA TGTGCCAGCAGCTTCCACAGCAATCAGCCCCAGCATTTT.

This clone turned up a few times. This rearrangement joins TRBV10-3 to TRBJ2-7; tentative D call: TRBD1 (5 bases). CDR1 and CDR2 (germline): ENHRY, SYGVKD. The CDR3 has 13 amino acids. V lost 2 bases and J lost 6, with 11 bases in between. The CDR3 spells CAISEGQRGEQYF. The CDR3, as DNA: TGTGCCATCAGTGAGGGACAAAGGGGCGAGCAGTACTTC.

The chain uses TRBV19 and TRBJ2-3; D unclear. This CDR3 contains 15 residues. Between the trimmed V and J ends, which lost 0 bases and 0 bases, there was a span of 7 bases. Germline V gives CDR1 LNHDA, CDR2 SQIVND (reference sequence). As DNA, the CDR3 is TGTGCCAGTAGTATAGAAGGGTATAGCACAGATACGCAGTATTTT. Amino acid sequence: CASSIEGYSTDTQYF.

V usage is TRBV7-3 and J usage is TRBJ1-2, with D unclear. Trimming cost V 10 bases and J 3 bases, with 6 bases left between them. Per germline, CDR1 SGHTA and CDR2 FQGTGA. There are 10 residues in the CDR3. In nucleotides, the CDR3 is TGTGCCAAAGTGGACTATGGCTACACCTTC. It specifies CAKVDYGYTF.

V and J are TRBV5-4 and TRBJ2-3, with a weak D call TRBD1 (6 bases). Germline CDR1 reads SGHNT; CDR2 reads YYREEE (reference sequence). The CDR3 length is 15 residues. The V end lost 0 bases, the J end lost 5 bases, and 13 bases lay between the germline ends. The CDR3 spells CASSLEQGRGDTQYF. The CDR3 DNA reads TGTGCCAGCAGCTTGGAACAGGGTCGAGGAGATACGCAGTATTTT.